Listed below are T cell receptor beta chains from one sample, sequenced in a study of blood T cell repertoires in COVID-19. The assay was immunoSEQ multiplex PCR, and TCRdb's table has in-frame clones only and misses some. Counted here are fewer than 400,000 clones, 90% occurring once; the ten biggest clones make up roughly 2.9%. The material sequenced was peripheral blood. The receptors stem from a woman in her 30s with COVID-19, enrolled during active disease. The CDR3 runs from the conserved cysteine through the conserved F or W. Each record gives: V gene, J gene, clone size, D gene, CDR3 protein, CDR3 DNA. A D gene is named only where the DNA matches it firmly. The size field is filled for only some rows; it gives once, few, many or a size class.

TRBV29-1	TRBJ2-3	.	TRBD2	CSVVVGGEDTQYF	TGCAGCGTTGTAGTTGGGGGGGAAGATACGCAGTATTTT
TRBV18	TRBJ1-1	.	TRBD1	CASSPTSGGVNTEAFF	TGTGCCAGCTCACCTACTTCAGGGGGAGTGAACACTGAAGCTTTCTTT
TRBV5-1	TRBJ2-5	.	.	CASSLAGGGETQYF	TGCGCCAGCAGCTTGGCGGGGGGCGGAGAGACCCAGTACTTC
TRBV18	TRBJ2-1	.	TRBD1	CASSLTGQGYNEQFF	TGTGCCAGCTCTCTCACGGGACAGGGATACAATGAGCAGTTCTTC
TRBV19	TRBJ2-7	.	TRBD2	CASSMAPREGEQYF	TGTGCCAGTAGTATGGCTCCGCGGGAGGGAGAGCAGTACTTC
TRBV5-1	TRBJ2-1	.	TRBD2	CASSLSGSDNNEQFF	TGCGCCAGCAGCTTAAGCGGGAGCGACAACAATGAGCAGTTCTTC
TRBV14	TRBJ2-3	.	TRBD1	CASLGTGAGDTQYF	TGTGCCAGCCTCGGGACAGGGGCAGGAGATACGCAGTATTTT
TRBV6-5	TRBJ1-1	few	TRBD1	CASRLRTGTTEAFF	TGTGCCAGCAGGCTCCGGACAGGGACCACTGAAGCTTTCTTT
TRBV15	TRBJ2-2	.	.	CATSRLRKNTGELFF	TGTGCCACCAGCAGACTTAGAAAGAACACCGGGGAGCTGTTTTTT
TRBV27	TRBJ2-7	.	.	CASSRQGQTTYEQYF	TGTGCCAGCAGCCGACAAGGACAAACTACATACGAGCAGTACTTC
TRBV6-5	TRBJ1-2	.	TRBD1	CASSQDRGNYGYTF	TGTGCCAGCAGTCAGGACAGGGGGAACTATGGCTACACCTTC
TRBV28	TRBJ1-5	once	TRBD1	CASSLSTGAYNQPQHF	TGTGCCAGCAGTTTGTCCACAGGGGCCTACAATCAGCCCCAGCATTTT
TRBV10-3	TRBJ1-1	few	.	CAISASTNTEAFF	TGTGCCATCAGTGCGAGCACGAACACTGAAGCTTTCTTT
TRBV7-9	TRBJ1-5	once	TRBD1	CASSLAGTASNQPQHF	TGTGCCAGCAGCTTAGCTGGGACAGCTAGCAATCAGCCCCAGCATTTT
TRBV2	TRBJ2-3	.	TRBD2	CASGLAGGPTDTQYF	TGTGCCAGCGGACTAGCGGGAGGGCCAACAGATACGCAGTATTTT
TRBV19	TRBJ2-3	.	TRBD1	CASSLFGGQTTSTDTQYF	TGTGCCAGTAGTCTCTTTGGGGGACAGACAACTAGCACAGATACGCAGTATTTT
TRBV28	TRBJ1-1	.	.	CASSLAVITEAFF	TGTGCCAGCAGTCTGGCAGTTATCACTGAAGCTTTCTTT
TRBV2	TRBJ2-1	.	.	CASLNPADSYNEQFF	TGTGCCAGCCTAAACCCCGCGGACTCCTACAATGAGCAGTTCTTC
TRBV6-2/TRBV6-3	TRBJ1-1	.	.	CASSRGGTEAFF	TGTGCCAGCAGTCGGGGGGGCACTGAAGCTTTCTTT
TRBV12-3/TRBV12-4	TRBJ1-5	.	TRBD1	CASRGQGDQPQHF	TGTGCCAGCAGAGGACAGGGGGATCAGCCCCAGCATTTT
TRBV6-5	TRBJ2-1	few	.	CASSYEGGNSYNEQFF	TGTGCCAGCAGTTACGAAGGGGGAAACTCCTACAATGAGCAGTTCTTC
TRBV19	TRBJ2-5	.	.	CASRAGADQETQYF	TGTGCCAGTAGGGCAGGGGCTGACCAAGAGACCCAGTACTTC
TRBV5-1	TRBJ2-7	.	.	CASSYTPGTRTYEQYF	TGCGCCAGCAGCTACACTCCCGGGACTCGGACCTACGAGCAGTACTTC
TRBV5-1	TRBJ2-7	.	.	CASSLDGIYEQYF	TGCGCCAGCAGCTTGGACGGTATCTACGAGCAGTACTTC
TRBV2	TRBJ2-7	.	.	CASSYRVYYEQYF	TGTGCCAGCAGTTACAGGGTGTACTACGAGCAGTACTTC
TRBV30	TRBJ1-1	.	.	CAWSPGNTEAFF	TGTGCCTGGAGCCCAGGGAACACTGAAGCTTTCTTT
TRBV7-9	TRBJ2-2	.	TRBD1	CASSFGQGYPGELFF	TGTGCCAGCAGCTTCGGACAGGGTTATCCCGGGGAGCTGTTTTTT
TRBV10-2	TRBJ2-6	.	TRBD1	CASREDRGIGANVLTF	TGCGCCAGCAGGGAGGACAGGGGTATCGGGGCCAACGTCCTGACTTTC
TRBV27	TRBJ2-1	.	TRBD2	CASSFLAGGEQFF	TGTGCCAGCAGTTTTCTAGCGGGAGGTGAGCAGTTCTTC
TRBV2	TRBJ1-5	.	.	CASSEYRDSNQPQHF	TGTGCCAGCAGTGAATACAGGGATAGCAATCAGCCCCAGCATTTT
TRBV5-6	TRBJ1-2	once	TRBD1	CASSRDRADGSGYTF	TGTGCCAGCAGTAGGGACAGGGCCGACGGGAGTGGCTACACCTTC
TRBV7-3	TRBJ2-6	.	.	CASSLTGWTVADSGANVLTF	TGTGCCAGCAGCTTAACGGGATGGACAGTCGCCGACTCTGGGGCCAACGTCCTGACTTTC
TRBV4-2	TRBJ1-2	.	TRBD1	CASSQSWTGQSTF	TGTGCCAGCAGCCAATCCTGGACAGGGCAAAGCACCTTC
TRBV13	TRBJ1-1	.	.	CASSLLRSSGNTEAFF	TGTGCCAGCAGCTTACTGAGGTCTTCTGGGAACACTGAAGCTTTCTTT
TRBV4-2	TRBJ2-6	.	.	CASSQEQGAGANVLTF	TGTGCCAGCAGCCAAGAGCAGGGTGCTGGGGCCAACGTCCTGACTTTC
TRBV11-2	TRBJ1-4	.	TRBD1	CASSQIQGALGEKLFF	TGTGCCAGCAGCCAAATACAGGGGGCGTTGGGTGAAAAACTGTTTTTT
TRBV5-6	TRBJ2-1	.	TRBD2	CASSLGGGRFGEQFF	TGTGCCAGCAGCTTGGGAGGCGGGAGGTTCGGTGAGCAGTTCTTC
TRBV5-1	TRBJ2-2	.	.	CASSLTTGPKRTGELFF	TGCGCCAGCAGCTTAACTACAGGGCCGAAGAGGACCGGGGAGCTGTTTTTT
TRBV7-9	TRBJ2-1	once	.	CASSLASVYNEQFF	TGTGCCAGCAGCTTAGCCTCCGTCTACAATGAGCAGTTCTTC
TRBV5-6	TRBJ2-7	many	TRBD2	CASSTAGGTYEQYF	TGTGCCAGCAGCACAGCGGGAGGGACCTACGAGCAGTACTTC
TRBV6-5	TRBJ2-7	.	TRBD1	CASSGDSYEQYF	TGTGCCAGCAGCGGGGACAGCTACGAGCAGTACTTC
TRBV2	TRBJ1-5	.	TRBD1	CASSVTGQGNQPQHF	TGTGCCAGCAGCGTTACCGGACAGGGAAACCAGCCCCAGCATTTT